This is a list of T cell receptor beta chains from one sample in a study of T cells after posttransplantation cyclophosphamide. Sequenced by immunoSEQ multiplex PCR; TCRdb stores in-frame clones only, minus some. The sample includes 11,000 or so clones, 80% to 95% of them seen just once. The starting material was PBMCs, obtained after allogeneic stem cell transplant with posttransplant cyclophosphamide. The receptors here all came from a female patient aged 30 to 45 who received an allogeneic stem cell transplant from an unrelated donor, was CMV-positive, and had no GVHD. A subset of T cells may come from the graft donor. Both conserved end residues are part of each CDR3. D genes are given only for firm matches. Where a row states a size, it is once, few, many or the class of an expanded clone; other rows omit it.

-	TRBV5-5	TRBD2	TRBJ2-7	TGTGCCAGCAGCTCGCTCCCGGCCGGGGGGAGATCCTACGAGCAGTACTTC	CASSSLPAGGRSYEQYF
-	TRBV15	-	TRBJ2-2	TGTGCCACCAGCAGAAACCCGGACAGGGAGCTGTTTTTT	CATSRNPDRELFF
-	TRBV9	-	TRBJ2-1	TGTGCCAGCAGCCAAAACAAGAATGAGCAGTTCTTC	CASSQNKNEQFF
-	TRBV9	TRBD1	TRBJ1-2	TGTGCCAGCAGCGCCCACAGGGGGCACGGCTACACCTTC	CASSAHRGHGYTF
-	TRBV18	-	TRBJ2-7	TGTGCCAGCTCACCACCGTGGCAGGCTGAGAAGTACTTC	CASSPPWQAEKYF
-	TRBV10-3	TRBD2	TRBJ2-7	TGTGCCATCAGTGAGTCTCGGACTAGAATAGGATCCGAGCAGTACTTC	CAISESRTRIGSEQYF
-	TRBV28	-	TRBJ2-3	TGTGCCAGCAGTACTCCACCAGATACGCAGTATTTT	CASSTPPDTQYF
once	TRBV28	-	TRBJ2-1	TGTGCCAGCAGCCCGGTGCGGGGGCAGGGGTACAATGAGCAGTTCTTC	CASSPVRGQGYNEQFF
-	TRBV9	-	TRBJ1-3	TGTGCCAGCAGCCACCGGGGGAACTCTGGAAACACCATATATTTT	CASSHRGNSGNTIYF
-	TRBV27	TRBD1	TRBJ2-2	TGTGCCAGCAGTTTATCCGGGACAGGGTGGGCCGGGGAGCTGTTTTTT	CASSLSGTGWAGELFF
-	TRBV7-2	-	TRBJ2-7	TGTGCCAGCAGCTTGTGGAGGACCTACGAGCAGTACTTC	CASSLWRTYEQYF
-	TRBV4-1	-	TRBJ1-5	TGCGCCAGTAGGGGAACAGATAGCAATCAGCCCCAGCATTTT	CASRGTDSNQPQHF
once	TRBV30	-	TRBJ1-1	TGTGCCTGGAGTTTAAGAGGGAAGACTCTAACCGTAAGAAGTTATACTGAAGCTTTCTTT	CAWSLRGKTLTVRSYTEAFF
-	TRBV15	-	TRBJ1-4	TGTGCCACCAGCAGAGACCACCTTCGGAGTCACTATGAAAAACTGTTTTTT	CATSRDHLRSHYEKLFF
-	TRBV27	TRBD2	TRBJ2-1	TGTGCCAGCATACGGCTAGCGGGGAGATCCTACAATGAGCAGTTCTTC	CASIRLAGRSYNEQFF
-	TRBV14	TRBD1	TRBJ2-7	TGTGCCAGCAGAAGGACAGGGGACGAGCAGTACTTC	CASRRTGDEQYF
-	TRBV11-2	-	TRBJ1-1	TGTGCCAGCAGCTTAGAGGGGAGGGTCATGAACACTGAAGCTTTCTTT	CASSLEGRVMNTEAFF
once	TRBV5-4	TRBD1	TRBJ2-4	TGTGCCAGCAGCACCGGACAGGGGCCAGCCAAAAACATTCAGTACTTC	CASSTGQGPAKNIQYF
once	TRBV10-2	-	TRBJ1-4	TGCGCCAGCTTATTCGATGAAAAACTGTTTTTT	CASLFDEKLFF
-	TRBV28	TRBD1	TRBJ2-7	TGTGCCAGCAGTTTTGACTATAAACAGGGGGCATCCTACGAGCAGTACTTC	CASSFDYKQGASYEQYF
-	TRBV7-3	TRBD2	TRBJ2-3	TGTGCCAGCAGCTCTAGCGGGGGGATCACAGATACGCAGTATTTT	CASSSSGGITDTQYF
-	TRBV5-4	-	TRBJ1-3	TGTGCCAGCGGGGAACAGGGCCCCATCTCTGGAAACACCATATATTTT	CASGEQGPISGNTIYF
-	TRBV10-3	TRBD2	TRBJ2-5	TGTGCCATCAAGGGGACTATCGGGGAGACCCAGTACTTC	CAIKGTIGETQYF
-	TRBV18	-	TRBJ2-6	TGTGCCAGCTCACCAATCCCGTCCGGCCAGGGCCTTTCCGGGGCCAACGTCCTGACTTTC	CASSPIPSGQGLSGANVLTF
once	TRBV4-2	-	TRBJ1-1	TGTGCCAGCAGCCAACCGGAAAAGAGACAGTCGTTAAACACTGAAGCTTTCTTT	CASSQPEKRQSLNTEAFF
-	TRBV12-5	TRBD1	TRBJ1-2	TGTGCTAGTGGTTTGGTAGTTTGGGGACAGGGCTATCTTTCGTCTGGCTACACCTTC	CASGLVVWGQGYLSSGYTF
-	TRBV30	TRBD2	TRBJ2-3	TGTGCCTGGAGTGTACCTAGCGGGACAACAGATACGCAGTATTTT	CAWSVPSGTTDTQYF
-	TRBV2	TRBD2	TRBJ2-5	TGTGCCAGCAGTGCACGACTAGCGGGGTATGAGACCCAGTACTTC	CASSARLAGYETQYF
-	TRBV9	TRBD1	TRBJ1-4	TGTGCCAGCAGCGCTCGGGACAGTAGTAATGAAAAACTGTTTTTT	CASSARDSSNEKLFF